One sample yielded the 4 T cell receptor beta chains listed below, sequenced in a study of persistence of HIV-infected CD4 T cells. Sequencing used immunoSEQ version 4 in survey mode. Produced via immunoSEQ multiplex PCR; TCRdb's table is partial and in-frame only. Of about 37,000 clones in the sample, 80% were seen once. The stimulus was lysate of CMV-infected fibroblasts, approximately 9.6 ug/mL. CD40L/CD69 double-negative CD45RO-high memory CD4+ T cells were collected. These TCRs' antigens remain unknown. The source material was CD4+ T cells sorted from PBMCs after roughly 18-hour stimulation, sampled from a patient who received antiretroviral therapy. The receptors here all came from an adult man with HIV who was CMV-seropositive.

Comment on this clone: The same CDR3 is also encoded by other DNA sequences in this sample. CDR3 in amino acids: CASSYRLNEKLFF. The DNA for the CDR3 is TGTGCCAGCAGTTACCGCCTCAATGAAAAACTGTTTTTT. This rearrangement joins TRBV6-5 to TRBJ1-4; D uncertain. Germline V gives CDR1 MNHEY, CDR2 SVGAGI. Trimming removed 2 bases from V and 5 bases from J, with 6 bases in between. CDR3 length: 13 residues.

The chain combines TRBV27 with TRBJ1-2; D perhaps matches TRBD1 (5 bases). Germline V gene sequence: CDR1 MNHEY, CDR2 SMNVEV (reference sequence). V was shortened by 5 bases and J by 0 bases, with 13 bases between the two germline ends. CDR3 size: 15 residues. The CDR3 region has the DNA TGTGCCAGCAGTCCTAGACAGTGGACTAACTATGGCTACACCTTC. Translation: CASSPRQWTNYGYTF.

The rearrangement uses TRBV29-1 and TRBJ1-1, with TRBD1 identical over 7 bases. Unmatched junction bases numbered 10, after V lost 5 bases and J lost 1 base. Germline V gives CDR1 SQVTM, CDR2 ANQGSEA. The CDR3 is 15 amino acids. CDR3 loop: CSVPRGQGGNTEAFF. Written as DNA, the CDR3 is TGCAGCGTTCCTAGGGGTCAGGGGGGGAACACTGAAGCTTTCTTT.

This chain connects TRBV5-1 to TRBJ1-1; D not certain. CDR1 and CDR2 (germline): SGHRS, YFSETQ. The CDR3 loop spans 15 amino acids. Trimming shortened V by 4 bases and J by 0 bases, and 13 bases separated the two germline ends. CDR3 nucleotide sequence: TGCGCCAGCAGCCCCCTCGCGGGGTTGAACACTGAAGCTTTCTTT. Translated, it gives CASSPLAGLNTEAFF.